Sequencing of this T cell receptor (beta chain) was carried out in a study of CD8 T cells in ankylosing spondylitis. Germline assignment: CDR1 MNHEY and CDR2 SMNVEV (reference sequence). V dropped 3 bases and J dropped 2 bases, with 12 bases sitting between them. This CDR3 is 15 amino acids long. Study-wide points: Blood from ankylosing spondylitis patients appeared to carry a characteristic roughly eight-variant TCR beta motif.

TCRdb re-called the 5' RACE reads with MiXCR, one entry per CDR3 protein. The sample gives 450,000 or so distinct CDR3 sequences, 20% to 30% of which show up once; about 0.9% is in the top ten. This clonotype turned up a few times. Its target is unknown. The sample was blood, either unsorted or a sorted T cell fraction (not recorded which). The chain employs TRBV27 and TRBJ2-3; D is unresolved. This sequence was found in a male donor with ankylosing spondylitis. The DNA of the CDR3 is TGTGCCAGCAGTTTTGTACAAGACTCCACAGATACGCAGTATTTT. This sequence encodes CASSFVQDSTDTQYF.